These T cell receptor beta chains were read from a single sample in a study of T cell responses to AZD1222 COVID-19 vaccine. Some clones are missing from TCRdb's copy, which holds only in-frame ones; the method was immunoSEQ multiplex PCR. The repertoire includes more than 70,000 clones, around 90% of them detected once, and about 5% sits in the top ten. Source: peripheral blood, taken on day 0 of MenACWY control vaccination. The receptor set was obtained from an adult in good health. Each CDR3 is given with its conserved first and last residue. The D gene is left open where the match is weak. Where a row states a size, it is once, few, many or the class of an expanded clone; other rows omit it.

D: .; size: .; V: TRBV9; J: TRBJ1-1; DNA: TGTGCCAGCAGCGTAGGTCCAGGTCTCGAAGCTTTCTTT; CDR3: CASSVGPGLEAFF
D: TRBD2; size: .; V: TRBV7-2; J: TRBJ2-7; DNA: TGTGCCAGCAGCTTTGGCGGGACTAGCGGGGGGGGCGAGCAGTACTTC; CDR3: CASSFGGTSGGGEQYF
D: TRBD1; size: .; V: TRBV9; J: TRBJ1-4; DNA: TGTGCCAGCAGCGTTGCAGGGGGGAAGAATGAAAAACTGTTTTTT; CDR3: CASSVAGGKNEKLFF
D: .; size: .; V: TRBV19; J: TRBJ1-1; DNA: TGTGCCAGTAGTCAGGTCGGGGGGTCATCTGAAGCTTTCTTT; CDR3: CASSQVGGSSEAFF
D: .; size: .; V: TRBV27; J: TRBJ1-4; DNA: TGTGCCAGCAGTTGGGGGGGCGCAACTAATGAAAAACTGTTTTTT; CDR3: CASSWGGATNEKLFF
D: TRBD1; size: .; V: TRBV30; J: TRBJ2-2; DNA: TGTGCCTGGAGTGTTTTGTCAGGGGGTCCCGGGGAGCTGTTTTTT; CDR3: CAWSVLSGGPGELFF
D: .; size: .; V: TRBV19; J: TRBJ2-3; DNA: TGTGCCAGTAGCAGACTGGAAACTAGCACAGATACGCAGTATTTT; CDR3: CASSRLETSTDTQYF
D: .; size: .; V: TRBV28; J: TRBJ1-5; DNA: TGTGCCAGCAGCCTGCTCTCACAAAATCAGCCCCAGCATTTT; CDR3: CASSLLSQNQPQHF
D: TRBD2; size: .; V: TRBV27; J: TRBJ2-3; DNA: TGTGCCAGCAGGAGCGGGGGCACTAGCACAGATACGCAGTATTTT; CDR3: CASRSGGTSTDTQYF
D: .; size: .; V: TRBV2; J: TRBJ1-6; DNA: TGTGCCAGCAGCCCCTCGACGGGGAATTCACCCCTCCACTTT; CDR3: CASSPSTGNSPLHF
D: TRBD1; size: .; V: TRBV5-4; J: TRBJ2-2; DNA: TGTGCCAGCAGCTGGGGACAGAGCACCGGGGAGCTGTTTTTT; CDR3: CASSWGQSTGELFF
D: .; size: few; V: TRBV11-2; J: TRBJ2-1; DNA: TGTGCCAGCAGCGGGGACCTCCGGCGGGAGCAGTTCTTC; CDR3: CASSGDLRREQFF
D: .; size: .; V: TRBV11-3; J: TRBJ2-5; DNA: TGTGCCAGCAGCCCAGGGCCTAGTGGGGGCCAAGAGACCCAGTACTTC; CDR3: CASSPGPSGGQETQYF
D: .; size: .; V: TRBV18; J: TRBJ1-1; DNA: TGTGCCAGCTCACCACCTTCACGGGTATCGAACACTGAAGCTTTCTTT; CDR3: CASSPPSRVSNTEAFF
D: TRBD1; size: .; V: TRBV5-1; J: TRBJ1-4; DNA: TGCGCCAGCAGCCAGACAGGGGTAACTAATGAAAAACTGTTTTTT; CDR3: CASSQTGVTNEKLFF
D: .; size: .; V: TRBV5-6; J: TRBJ2-6; DNA: TGTGCCAGCAGCTTCGGGGCTGGGGCCAACGTCCTGACTTTC; CDR3: CASSFGAGANVLTF
D: TRBD1; size: .; V: TRBV4-1; J: TRBJ2-2; DNA: TGCGCCAGCAGCCAAGGTGTTCAACCGAGACAGGGGTCCACCGGGGAGCTGTTTTTT; CDR3: CASSQGVQPRQGSTGELFF
D: .; size: .; V: TRBV5-1; J: TRBJ2-1; DNA: TGCGCCAGCAGCTTGGAAGGTTACCTATACAATGAGCAGTTCTTC; CDR3: CASSLEGYLYNEQFF
D: .; size: few; V: TRBV4-3; J: TRBJ1-2; DNA: TGCGCCAGCAGCCAAGATCGGGGAGGGAGTAACTATGGCTACACCTTC; CDR3: CASSQDRGGSNYGYTF
D: .; size: .; V: TRBV4-3; J: TRBJ1-1; DNA: TGCGCCAGCAGTCGATTCGCCCGGACCTTAGAAGCTTTCTTT; CDR3: CASSRFARTLEAFF
D: .; size: .; V: TRBV7-2; J: TRBJ2-3; DNA: TGTGCCAGCAGCTTACCATTTCGGCGGGACACAGATACGCAGTATTTT; CDR3: CASSLPFRRDTDTQYF
D: .; size: .; V: TRBV6-5; J: TRBJ2-5; DNA: TGTGCCAGCAGGGGCACAGGGCCGGCGCGGACCCAGTACTTC; CDR3: CASRGTGPARTQYF
D: .; size: few; V: TRBV4-1; J: TRBJ1-5; DNA: TGCGCCAGCAGCCAAGGTCCATCTACACGAGGCGATCAGCCCCAGCATTTT; CDR3: CASSQGPSTRGDQPQHF
D: .; size: .; V: TRBV30; J: TRBJ2-7; DNA: TGTGCCTGGAGTCCGGGGGCGGGAGAGCAGTACTTC; CDR3: CAWSPGAGEQYF
D: .; size: .; V: TRBV6-5; J: TRBJ1-5; DNA: .; CDR3: CASSYFGPDSNQPQHF
D: TRBD1; size: once; V: TRBV5-1; J: TRBJ1-2; DNA: TGCGCCAGCAGCTCGACAGGGGATAACTATGGCTACACCTTC; CDR3: CASSSTGDNYGYTF
D: TRBD1; size: .; V: TRBV18; J: TRBJ2-7; DNA: TGTGCCAGCTCACCTATTGGACAGGGTGGGTACGAGCAGTACTTC; CDR3: CASSPIGQGGYEQYF
D: .; size: .; V: TRBV12-3/TRBV12-4; J: TRBJ2-1; DNA: TGTGCCAGCAGTTCTTCAGGTCGCAATGAGCAGTTCTTC; CDR3: CASSSSGRNEQFF
D: .; size: few; V: TRBV7-2; J: TRBJ2-3; DNA: TGTGCCAGCAGCTTCTCAGGGGGGAGCACAGATACGCAGTATTTT; CDR3: CASSFSGGSTDTQYF
D: .; size: .; V: TRBV19; J: TRBJ1-6; DNA: TGTGCCAGTAGTTTAGGACAGTCTGGGGCTTCACCCCTCCACTTT; CDR3: CASSLGQSGASPLHF
D: .; size: .; V: TRBV11-3; J: TRBJ2-3; DNA: TGTGCCAGCAGCCGAGAAGGAGGCTCCACAGATACGCAGTATTTT; CDR3: CASSREGGSTDTQYF
D: .; size: .; V: TRBV7-9; J: TRBJ2-2; DNA: TGTGCCAGCAGCTTAGGAAGGTGGGAAAACACCGGGGAGCTGTTTTTT; CDR3: CASSLGRWENTGELFF
D: .; size: .; V: TRBV18; J: TRBJ1-5; DNA: TGTGCCAGCTCACCCCCGGGGCAGGGGATAGATCAGCCCCAGCATTTT; CDR3: CASSPPGQGIDQPQHF
D: .; size: .; V: TRBV30; J: TRBJ1-1; DNA: TGTGCCTGGAGTGTCGGCACTGAAGCTTTCTTT; CDR3: CAWSVGTEAFF
D: TRBD2; size: .; V: TRBV4-2; J: TRBJ2-3; DNA: TGTGCCAGCAGCCCTGGGACTAGCGGGGGGGACCCCACAGATACGCAGTATTTT; CDR3: CASSPGTSGGDPTDTQYF
D: .; size: .; V: TRBV6-5; J: TRBJ1-2; DNA: TGTGCCAGCAGTTACTCGGCGGGCTCTTCCGGCTACACCTTC; CDR3: CASSYSAGSSGYTF
D: .; size: .; V: TRBV5-4; J: TRBJ2-7; DNA: TGTGCCAGCAGCTGGGAAGGGTCCTACGAGCAGTACTTC; CDR3: CASSWEGSYEQYF
D: TRBD1; size: .; V: TRBV30; J: TRBJ1-5; DNA: TGTGCCTGGAGTGTCTGGGGCAGGGGGTTTCAGCCCCAGCATTTT; CDR3: CAWSVWGRGFQPQHF
D: .; size: .; V: TRBV6-5; J: TRBJ1-2; DNA: TGTGCCAGCAGTTACGGGGGGAATACTAACTATGGCTACACCTTC; CDR3: CASSYGGNTNYGYTF
D: TRBD2; size: .; V: TRBV7-9; J: TRBJ2-3; DNA: TGTGCCAGCAGCCCACCTAGCGGGGTACGCACAGATACGCAGTATTTT; CDR3: CASSPPSGVRTDTQYF
D: TRBD2; size: few; V: TRBV7-9; J: TRBJ2-3; DNA: TGTGCCAGCAGCTTGCGGGGGGCACCCGCAGATACGCAGTATTTT; CDR3: CASSLRGAPADTQYF
D: .; size: .; V: TRBV25-1; J: TRBJ1-2; DNA: TGTGCCAGCAGTGAATTGGAGGGGGGATATGGCTACACCTTC; CDR3: CASSELEGGYGYTF
D: .; size: once; V: TRBV10-2; J: TRBJ2-7; DNA: TGCGCCAGCAGCGGATTCACCTACGAGCAGTACTTC; CDR3: CASSGFTYEQYF
D: TRBD2; size: .; V: TRBV18; J: TRBJ2-3; DNA: TGTGCCAGCTCAGCGGGACTAGCGGGGGGCACAGATACGCAGTATTTT; CDR3: CASSAGLAGGTDTQYF
D: .; size: .; V: TRBV3-1/TRBV3-2; J: TRBJ1-6; DNA: TGTGCCAGCAGCCAAGATCCGGTAGGAAATTCACCCCTCCACTTT; CDR3: CASSQDPVGNSPLHF
D: .; size: .; V: TRBV10-3; J: TRBJ1-1; DNA: TGTGCCATCAGGGGGAGAGACACTGAAGCTTTCTTT; CDR3: CAIRGRDTEAFF
D: TRBD2; size: .; V: TRBV3-1/TRBV3-2; J: TRBJ2-7; DNA: TGTGCCAGCAGCCAAGGACGAGGACTAGCGGGGTCACTTTACGAGCAGTACTTC; CDR3: CASSQGRGLAGSLYEQYF
D: .; size: .; V: TRBV21-1; J: TRBJ2-5; DNA: TGTGCCAGCAGTCCAGCGAAACGAGGCAGACAAGAGACCCAGTACTTC; CDR3: CASSPAKRGRQETQYF
D: .; size: .; V: TRBV27; J: TRBJ2-1; DNA: TGTGCCAGCAGTTTTTCCCGGGGGCGTGAGCAGTTCTTC; CDR3: CASSFSRGREQFF
D: TRBD1; size: .; V: TRBV5-1; J: TRBJ1-1; DNA: TGCGCCAGCAGTATGGGACAGGGGTTGAACACTGAAGCTTTCTTT; CDR3: CASSMGQGLNTEAFF
D: .; size: .; V: TRBV9; J: TRBJ2-1; DNA: TGTGCCAGCAGCTCCCGAGGAGGGGGGGCGAGCTCCTACAATGAGCAGTTCTTC; CDR3: CASSSRGGGASSYNEQFF
D: TRBD2; size: .; V: TRBV11-3; J: TRBJ2-3; DNA: TGTGCCAGCAGCTTAGGGTCTAGCGGCGTCGATACGCAGTATTTT; CDR3: CASSLGSSGVDTQYF
D: TRBD1; size: .; V: TRBV3-1/TRBV3-2; J: TRBJ2-7; DNA: TGTGCCAGCAGCCATTCGGACAGGCCATCTCACGAGCAGTACTTC; CDR3: CASSHSDRPSHEQYF